The source of this T cell receptor (beta chain) is a study of T cell responses to AZD1222 COVID-19 vaccine. This clone was counted only a few times. Antigen specificity is unknown. Method: immunoSEQ multiplex PCR; TCRdb's copy keeps in-frame clones and lacks some. The repertoire holds about 120,000 clones, with about 91% as singletons. The study's findings and limits: Mapped onto spike, vaccine-associated CD4 TCRs spanned it and were dominant at 160-218 and 743-854.

The sample was peripheral blood, taken 28 days after the second AZD1222 dose. The receptor's source is an adult who received the AZD1222 COVID-19 vaccine.

The CDR3 spells CASSPSGGYYEQYF. The CDR3 region has the DNA TGTGCCAGCAGCCCCTCAGGGGGATACTACGAGCAGTACTTC. This chain uses TRBV7-8 with TRBJ2-7; 7 bases line up with TRBD1. Germline CDR1 reads SGHVS; CDR2 reads FQNEAQ. Trimming removed 5 bases from V and 3 bases from J; junction bases left unmatched: 7. The CDR3 consists of 14 residues.